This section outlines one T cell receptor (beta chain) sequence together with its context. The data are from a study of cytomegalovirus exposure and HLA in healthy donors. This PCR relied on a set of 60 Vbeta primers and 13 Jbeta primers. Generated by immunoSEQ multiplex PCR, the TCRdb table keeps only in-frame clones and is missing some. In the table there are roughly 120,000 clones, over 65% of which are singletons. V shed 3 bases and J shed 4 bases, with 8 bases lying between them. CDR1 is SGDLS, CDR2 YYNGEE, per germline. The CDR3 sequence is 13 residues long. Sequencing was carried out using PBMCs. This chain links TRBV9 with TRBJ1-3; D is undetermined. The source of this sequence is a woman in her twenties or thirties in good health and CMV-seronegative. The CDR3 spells CASSGSGGNTIYF. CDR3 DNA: TGTGCCAGCAGCGGTTCGGGGGGAAACACCATATATTTT.